A single sample is the source of the 2 T cell receptor beta chains below, sequenced in a study of regulatory T cells in long-lasting Graves disease. Libraries of TCR beta came from iRepertoire HTBI primers plus Arm-PCR of CDR3 regions. Via MiXCR, TCRdb re-called the multiplex PCR reads, giving one row per CDR3 protein. The table has more than 300,000 distinct CDR3 sequences, around a fifth seen once; the top ten hold less than 35%. Stated time point: persistent/refractory GD, antithyroid drugs over 5 years with positive TRAb. PBMCs provided the RNA from which the TCR library was made. Sequencing was performed on peripheral blood mononuclear cells (PBMCs), taken when the disease was refractory, from a patient treated with antithyroid drugs. The receptors were sampled from a female donor with Graves disease.

This clonotype was observed many times. This chain links TRBV2 with TRBJ1-5, with a weak D call TRBD1 (5 bases). Trimming took 6 bases from V and 0 from J, leaving 12 bases between them. In germline, CDR1 is SNHLY, CDR2 FYNNEI. The CDR3 extends over 15 amino acids. CDR3 sequence reads: CASRKGDLSNQPQHF. CDR3 nucleotides: TGTGCCAGCAGGAAAGGGGACCTTAGCAATCAGCCCCAGCATTTT.

This clonotype was observed many times. The chain couples TRBV5-5 to TRBJ1-5, with D possibly matching TRBD1 (5 bases). The CDR3 spans 13 residues. Germline V lookup: CDR1 SGHKS, CDR2 YYEKEE (reference sequence). With 5 bases removed from V and 1 base from J, the gap between germline ends came to 7 bases. CDR3 protein: CASSWDSNQPQHF. For the CDR3, the DNA is TGTGCCAGCAGTTGGGACAGCAATCAGCCCCAGCATTTT.